This T cell receptor beta chain is from a study of CD4 T cells in relation to SARS-CoV-2 and coronaviruses. Across the study: No peptide or an HIV-1 Nef peptide pool served as negative control.

Profiled with immunoSEQ multiplex PCR; TCRdb holds only in-frame clones, not every one. Seen here are 18,000 or so clones, approximately 82% observed once, and the top ten hold roughly 19%. Of note for this clone: The antigen is unknown.

The length of the CDR3 is 13 residues. Germline CDR1 and CDR2: MNHEY and SVGAGI. Trimming took 6 bases from V and 5 from J, leaving 13 bases between them. Before the COVID-19 pandemic, during about 2010-2018, CD4+ T cells were taken from unexposed donors. CD4+ T cells were isolated from the cells after around 11 days of culture. Unexposed-donor CD4+ T cells were probed with SARS-CoV-2 S/N and four cold-coronavirus spikes, cells permitting. A few million PBMCs per well were cultured with around 9.9 IU/ml IL-2. The specimen sequenced was CD4+ T cells from PBMCs, cultured in vitro. The chain is built from TRBV6-5 and TRBJ2-5; possibly TRBD1 for D (5 bases). This receptor was taken from a human donor in good health. CDR3 bases: TGTGCCAGCAGGCGATGGGCAGGGGAGACCCAGTACTTC. Protein: CASRRWAGETQYF.